The source of this T cell receptor (beta chain) is a study of blood T cell repertoires in COVID-19. Study-level background: COVID-19 samples from acute and convalescent phases originated in the United States, Italy and Spain. Sample material is recorded as cDNA or gDNA derived from T cells, B-cell-depleted T cells, or PBMCs.

Trimming shortened V by 5 bases and J by 2 bases, and 9 bases separated the two germline ends. In germline, CDR1 is MNHEY, CDR2 SMNVEV (reference sequence). The CDR3 totals 13 residues. Authors' methods: The assay estimated nucleated cells by amplifying reference gene primers. Measured with immunoSEQ multiplex PCR; TCRdb has only the in-frame clones, and not every one. Clone size and the V and J calls come from that table; the DNA yielded D and trimming. The repertoire holds 55,000 to 90,000 clones, with approximately 90% as singletons. Specimen: peripheral blood. The clonotype comes from a human donor in a cohort sampled during active COVID-19. This chain joins TRBV27 and TRBJ1-2; tentatively, D is TRBD1 (6 bases). CDR3 sequence (DNA): TGTGCCAGCAGTCCTGGGGGCAACTATGGCTACACCTTC. Translation: CASSPGGNYGYTF.